The clone carrying this TCR beta chain showed up just a few times. This sample's TCRbeta library carried unique molecular identifier barcodes. TCRdb itself ran the PCR reads through MiXCR, one entry per CDR3 protein. The sample records 610,000 or so distinct CDR3 sequences, 25% to 30% being singletons. The data derive from a study of T-cell reconstitution after alpha-beta-depleted transplantation in children. Trimming took off 4 bases at V and 1 base at J, with 19 bases between the two ends. CDR1 is LGHDT, CDR2 YNNKEL, per germline (reference sequence). The CDR3 spans 18 residues. This material consisted of PBMCs, taken before TCRalphabeta/CD19-depleted stem cell transplant. The TCR was taken from a boy under two years old with Wiskott-Aldrich syndrome, due to receive a stem cell transplant. The V gene is TRBV3-1, the J gene TRBJ2-2; D possibly corresponds to TRBD1 (6 bases). CDR3 coding DNA: TGTGCCAGCAGCCGAGAAATAGGGGGAGTTCGGAACACCGGGGAGCTGTTTTTT. Protein: CASSREIGGVRNTGELFF.